Listed below are T cell receptor beta chains from one sample, sequenced in a study of CD8+ T cells in alopecia areata. TCRdb's table, derived via immunoSEQ multiplex PCR, lists solely in-frame clones and lacks some. The sample holds more than 85,000 clones; 60% to 75% are singletons and the top ten take 15% to 19%. Here the sequenced sample was CD8+ T cells sorted from blood, taken at week 4, from a patient treated with tofacitinib. Every receptor here comes from a human donor with alopecia areata. Both conserved end residues are part of each CDR3. Each record gives: clone size, V gene, J gene, D gene, CDR3 protein, CDR3 DNA. The D gene is left open where the match is weak. Expanded clones get a size class; other rows say once, few or many, or leave the size out.

>NA|TRBV14|TRBJ1-1|TRBD1
CASSPLTGTVLTEAFF
TGTGCCAGCAGCCCCCTGACAGGGACGGTTCTCACTGAAGCTTTCTTT
>NA|TRBV7-9|TRBJ2-7|NA
CASSLRREQYF
TGTGCCAGCAGCTTACGTCGCGAGCAGTACTTC
>NA|TRBV10-3|TRBJ2-5|NA
CAISEEETQYF
TGTGCCATCAGTGAGGAAGAGACCCAGTACTTC
>once|TRBV5-4|TRBJ2-7|NA
CASSRGRQDEQYF
TGTGCCAGCAGCAGAGGGCGCCAGGACGAGCAGTACTTC
>NA|TRBV27|TRBJ2-7|TRBD1
CASSRTGAPDEQYF
TGTGCCAGCAGCCGGACAGGGGCGCCTGACGAGCAGTACTTC
>NA|TRBV27|TRBJ1-4|NA
CASSSQTQEKLFF
TGTGCCAGCAGTTCACAGACTCAGGAAAAACTGTTTTTT
>NA|TRBV4-3|TRBJ2-2|NA
CASSHDISTGELFF
TGCGCCAGCAGCCATGACATTTCCACCGGGGAGCTGTTTTTT
>NA|TRBV5-6|TRBJ1-2|TRBD1
CASSVSGQGGYGYTF
TGTGCCAGCAGCGTCTCGGGACAGGGGGGCTATGGCTACACCTTC
>few|TRBV27|TRBJ1-2|NA
CASSSGAIRGYTF
TGTGCCAGCAGTTCAGGGGCCATAAGGGGCTACACCTTC
>NA|TRBV5-1|TRBJ2-1|TRBD2
CASSLEGRGVFNEQFF
TGCGCCAGCAGCTTGGAGGGGAGGGGCGTTTTCAATGAGCAGTTCTTC
>NA|TRBV29-1|TRBJ2-7|NA
CSVEDLQGQVYEQYF
TGCAGCGTTGAAGATCTGCAGGGGCAGGTTTACGAGCAGTACTTC
>few|TRBV4-3|TRBJ2-6|NA
CASSQVVGSGANVLTF
TGCGCCAGCAGCCAAGTAGTCGGTTCCGGGGCCAACGTCCTGACTTTC